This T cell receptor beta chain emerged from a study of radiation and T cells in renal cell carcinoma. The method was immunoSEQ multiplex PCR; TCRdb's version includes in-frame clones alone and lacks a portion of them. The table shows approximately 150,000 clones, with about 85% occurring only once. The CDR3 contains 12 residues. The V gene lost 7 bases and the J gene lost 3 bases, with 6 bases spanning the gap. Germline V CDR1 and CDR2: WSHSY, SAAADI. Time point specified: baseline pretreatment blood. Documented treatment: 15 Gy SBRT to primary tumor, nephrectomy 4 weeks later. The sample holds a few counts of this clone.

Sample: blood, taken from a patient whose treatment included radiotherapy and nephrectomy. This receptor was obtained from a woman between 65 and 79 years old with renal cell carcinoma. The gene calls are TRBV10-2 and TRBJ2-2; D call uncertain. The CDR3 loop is CASKGYTGELFF. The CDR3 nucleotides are TGCGCCAGCAAGGGTTACACCGGGGAGCTGTTTTTT.